These 4 T cell receptor beta chains share one sample of origin, sequenced in a study of blood T cells in healthy people across ages. The use of a sample-barcoded 5' primer and a J-beta primer mix characterized a second PCR of about 6 to 11 cycles. TCRdb called the 5' RACE reads again in MiXCR, with one record for every CDR3 protein. Of about 1.8 million distinct CDR3 sequences listed, roughly 50% are singletons. The source material was blood. These receptors were obtained from a woman in her forties in good health.

This chain uses TRBV7-9 with TRBJ2-3; TRBD2 matches 8 bases. The CDR3 has 16 amino acids. Germline assignment: CDR1 SEHNR and CDR2 FQNEAQ (reference sequence). Trimming took 6 bases from V and 2 from J; bases not matched to a gene: 10. Here the CDR3 DNA reads TGTGCCAGCAGGCCCTTGCGGGGGGCATCCACAGATACGCAGTATTTT. Protein product: CASRPLRGASTDTQYF.

The chain is built from TRBV7-2 and TRBJ2-1; D is possibly TRBD2 (5 bases). Germline V gives CDR1 SGHTA, CDR2 FQGNSA. V dropped 11 bases and J dropped 3 bases, with 14 bases sitting between them. The CDR3 extends over 13 amino acids. CDR3 in amino acids: CAGEPSFYNEQFF. In DNA form, the CDR3 reads TGTGCCGGGGAGCCCAGCTTCTACAATGAGCAGTTCTTC.

The chain is built from TRBV27 and TRBJ2-3, with D possibly TRBD1 on 6 matching bases. Between the trimmed V and J ends, which lost 4 bases and 0 bases, there was a span of 17 bases. The length of the CDR3 is 17 residues. Looked up from germline, CDR1 is MNHEY and CDR2 is SMNVEV (reference sequence). The CDR3: CASSSELDRPSTDTQYF. DNA of the CDR3: TGTGCCAGCAGTTCCGAACTTGACAGGCCTAGCACAGATACGCAGTATTTT.

The rearrangement uses TRBV5-6 and TRBJ2-7, with unresolved D. Germline CDR1 and CDR2: SGHDT and YYEEEE. The length of the CDR3 is 15 residues. Trimming pared 2 bases from V and 2 bases from J, leaving 14 bases between. CDR3 nucleotides: TGTGCCAGCAGCTTCCGGACCGCTGGTACCTACGAGCAGTACTTC. It yields the protein CASSFRTAGTYEQYF. Complete variable domain (other parts from reference TRBV5-6 and TRBJ2-7): DAGVTQSPTHLIKTRGQQVTLRCSPKSGHDTVSWYQQALGQGPQFIFQYYEEEERQRGNFPDRFSGHQFPNYSSELNVNALLLGDSALYLCASSFRTAGTYEQYFGPGTRLTVT.